Reported below is one T cell receptor beta chain. Its antigen is currently unknown. This entry comes from a study of CD8+ T cells in alopecia areata. Study findings and constraints: In scalp samples, resident alphabeta T cells of normal skin are also sequenced. TCR sharing across patients was less clear than in mice, possibly HLA-related. Lesional scalp exceeded normal scalp in clonality, especially in alopecia totalis/universalis.

PBMCs provided sorted CD4+ and CD8+ T cells. RNA was isolated and reverse transcribed to cDNA, the sequencing template. This table comes from immunoSEQ multiplex PCR, and its TCRdb copy is limited to in-frame clones, with some not included. The table lists 95,000 to 120,000 clones, around 59% of them singletons. V lost 5 bases and J lost 5; bases outside the gene matches: 8. CDR1 and CDR2 (germline): MNHEY, SVGAGI. The CDR3 runs to 14 residues. V gene TRBV6-5 combines with J gene TRBJ1-2; 7 bases line up with TRBD1. The sequenced sample consisted of CD8+ T cells sorted from blood. This receptor was taken from a human donor in good health. CDR3 sequence (DNA): TGTGCCAGCAGTGAAGTACCGACAGGGTATGGCTACACCTTC. This codes for CASSEVPTGYGYTF.